This TCR beta chain was documented in a study of shared clonotypes between healthy human individuals. Here immunoSEQ multiplex PCR was the method, and the copy in TCRdb shows in-frame clones only, minus some. The sample holds over a million clones, over 95% seen once. In the CD4+ fraction, cells were divided into CD45RA+ naive and CD45RA-negative memory subsets. The receptor comes from a man under 40 in good health. The sequenced material came from naive CD4+ T cells sorted from blood. Described subset: CD45RA+ positively selected.

CDR3 coding DNA: TGTGCCAGCAGCTTGGGAGGATCTCACACTGAAGCTTTCTTT. This gives the protein CASSLGGSHTEAFF. The rearrangement uses TRBV7-2 and TRBJ1-1; no clear D gene. The CDR3 covers 14 residues. Germline V gene sequence: CDR1 SGHTA, CDR2 FQGNSA. Trimming took off 3 bases at V and 3 bases at J, with 11 bases between the two ends.